This T cell receptor beta chain was identified during a study of cytomegalovirus exposure and HLA in healthy donors. Study-wide background: Around 200 million T cells yielded approximately 100 million unique TCR beta sequences, as an earlier analysis found. General study findings and limits: A later analysis showed TCR association rates differing by HLA locus, peaking at DRB1 and lowest at HLA-C.

This clone is a singleton in its sample. Its antigen is currently unknown. Use of 60 Vbeta and 13 Jbeta primers characterized the PCR. The data were produced by immunoSEQ multiplex PCR, yet TCRdb's version contains in-frame clones alone and is incomplete. The repertoire holds about 260,000 clones, with more than 55% as singletons. Germline values: CDR1 SGHNT, CDR2 YYREEE (reference sequence). V lost 4 bases, J lost 2 bases, and 9 bases stayed unmatched. The CDR3 has 15 amino acids. The source material was PBMCs. This chain links TRBV5-4 with TRBJ2-7; 7 positions agree with TRBD2. The sequence came from a female donor in good health and CMV-seronegative. This CDR3 is CASSPGLQDPYEQYF. As DNA, the CDR3 is TGTGCCAGCAGCCCGGGACTACAAGACCCCTACGAGCAGTACTTC.